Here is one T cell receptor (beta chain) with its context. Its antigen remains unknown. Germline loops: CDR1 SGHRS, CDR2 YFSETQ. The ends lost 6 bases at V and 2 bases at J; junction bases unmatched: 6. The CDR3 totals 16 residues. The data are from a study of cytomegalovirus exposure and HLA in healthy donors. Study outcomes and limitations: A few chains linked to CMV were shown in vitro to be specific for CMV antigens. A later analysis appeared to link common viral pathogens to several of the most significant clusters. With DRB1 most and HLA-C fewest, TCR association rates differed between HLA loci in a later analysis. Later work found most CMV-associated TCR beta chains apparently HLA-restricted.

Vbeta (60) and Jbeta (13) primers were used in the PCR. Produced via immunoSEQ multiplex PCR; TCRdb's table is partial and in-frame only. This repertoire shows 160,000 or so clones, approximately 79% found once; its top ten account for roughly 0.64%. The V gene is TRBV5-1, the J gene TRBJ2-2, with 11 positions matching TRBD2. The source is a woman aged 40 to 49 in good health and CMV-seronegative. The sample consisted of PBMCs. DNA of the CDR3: TGCGCCAGCACCCTTAGCGGGGGGGCCAACACCGGGGAGCTGTTTTTT. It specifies CASTLSGGANTGELFF.